The entry that follows covers one T cell receptor beta chain sequence. Its ends do not fully match the called genes, so a read error is possible. The input was 450 to 550 ng total RNA; TCR beta cDNA was made from it with a constant-region primer. Amplification in three nested multiplex PCR rounds with slightly modified ARM-PCR gave rise to TCR beta libraries. Primers for the first two PCR rounds were TRBV1-TRBV30 forward primers and a C-beta reverse primer (roughly 10 cycles per round). TCRdb redid the calling of the multiplex PCR reads with MiXCR, one entry per CDR3 protein. This sample carries fewer than 250,000 distinct CDR3 sequences, just under 85% of them seen once, and the ten largest clones take roughly 18%. The sample originates from a study of tumor-infiltrating lymphocytes in primary liver carcinoma. This CDR3 is 15 amino acids long. Per the germline V gene, CDR1 is MNHNS and CDR2 is SASEGT.

Co-extraction of both nucleic acids (RNA and DNA) used about 17-33 mg of unsorted bulk tissue. The rearrangement uses TRBV6-1 and TRBJ2-3; D is ambiguous. The sequence was obtained from a man aged 35-49 years with primary liver carcinoma and hepatitis B virus infection. Sequences were obtained from tumor tissue from primary liver carcinoma. The CDR3 coding sequence is TGTACCAGCAGTGTTAGAGGCCAGGCTACAGATACGCAGTATTTT. Protein: CTSSVRGQATDTQYF.